Listed below are T cell receptor beta chains from one sample, sequenced in a study of blood T cell repertoires in COVID-19. TCRdb's copy holds only in-frame clones and misses some; the assay was immunoSEQ multiplex PCR. The data show roughly 40,000 clones, roughly 87% seen once. Source material: peripheral blood. All receptors come from a human donor in a cohort sampled during active COVID-19. CDR3s include the opening cysteine and the closing phenylalanine or tryptophan. D genes are given only for firm matches. Expanded clones get a size class; other rows say once, few or many, or leave the size out.

DNA: TGTGCCAGCAGGGGAGCGGGGGGCAATCTGGGCGAGCAGTACTTC
CDR3: CASRGAGGNLGEQYF
J: TRBJ2-7
D: TRBD2
size: -
V: TRBV27

DNA: TGTGCCAGCAGCTTTTTCCATAGCACAGATACGCAGTATTTT
CDR3: CASSFFHSTDTQYF
J: TRBJ2-3
D: -
size: -
V: TRBV7-2

DNA: TGCAGCGATTGGACAGCTTCGAGGCCAGATACGCAGTATTTT
CDR3: CSDWTASRPDTQYF
J: TRBJ2-3
D: -
size: -
V: TRBV29-1

DNA: TGTGCCACCAGAGATAGACAGGGTGAAGCTTTCTTT
CDR3: CATRDRQGEAFF
J: TRBJ1-1
D: TRBD1
size: -
V: TRBV24-1

DNA: TGCAGCGTCGGACAGGTCAATGAAAAACTGTTTTTT
CDR3: CSVGQVNEKLFF
J: TRBJ1-4
D: TRBD1
size: -
V: TRBV29-1

DNA: TGTGCCAGCAGTGTAGGAGCGGGAGGTCCGACAGATACGCAGTATTTT
CDR3: CASSVGAGGPTDTQYF
J: TRBJ2-3
D: TRBD2
size: -
V: TRBV25-1

DNA: TGTGCCAGCAGCTTAGCCATCACAGATACGCAGTATTTT
CDR3: CASSLAITDTQYF
J: TRBJ2-3
D: -
size: -
V: TRBV11-2

DNA: TGCGCCAGCAGCCGGACCCGACTACAGGGCTCTAAACCTACATACGGGCAGTACTTC
CDR3: CASSRTRLQGSKPTYGQYF
J: TRBJ2-7
D: -
size: -
V: TRBV5-1

DNA: TGTGCCGGTACCTCGGGGGCAACTAATGAAAAACTGTTTTTT
CDR3: CAGTSGATNEKLFF
J: TRBJ1-4
D: -
size: -
V: TRBV30

DNA: TGTGCCAGCAGCTTCCTCCCTTATGGCTACACCTTC
CDR3: CASSFLPYGYTF
J: TRBJ1-2
D: -
size: -
V: TRBV6-6

DNA: TGTGCCAGCAGCTTAGGGACAGGAAGGCCTGCGGGAGGCTACACCTTC
CDR3: CASSLGTGRPAGGYTF
J: TRBJ1-2
D: TRBD1
size: -
V: TRBV7-9

DNA: TGTGCCTGGGAGGGGGGGAGAGGGCAGCCCCAGCATTTT
CDR3: CAWEGGRGQPQHF
J: TRBJ1-5
D: -
size: -
V: TRBV30

DNA: TGTGCTAGTGGGGTGCGGGGAGTGGTCACAGATACGCAGTATTTT
CDR3: CASGVRGVVTDTQYF
J: TRBJ2-3
D: -
size: -
V: TRBV12-5

DNA: TGCAGCGTTGCAACAGGGGCTCCTAATGAAAAACTGTTTTTT
CDR3: CSVATGAPNEKLFF
J: TRBJ1-4
D: TRBD1
size: -
V: TRBV29-1

DNA: TGTGCCAGCAGCTCTCGACAGGGAGCCTATGGCTACACCTTC
CDR3: CASSSRQGAYGYTF
J: TRBJ1-2
D: TRBD1
size: -
V: TRBV7-2

DNA: TGTGCCAGCAGCTCCAGGGATCCTGGGGCCAACGTCCTGACTTTC
CDR3: CASSSRDPGANVLTF
J: TRBJ2-6
D: -
size: -
V: TRBV11-2

DNA: TGTGCCAGCAGTTTTGGGGCGTCCCTCACTGAAGCTTTCTTT
CDR3: CASSFGASLTEAFF
J: TRBJ1-1
D: -
size: -
V: TRBV27

DNA: TGTGCCAGCTCACCCGAACTAGAGTCGGCCCTAAAGCAGTTCTTC
CDR3: CASSPELESALKQFF
J: TRBJ2-1
D: -
size: once
V: TRBV18

DNA: TGTGCCACCAGCCCGTCTGCCGGGACAGGGGGCGAGCAGTACTTC
CDR3: CATSPSAGTGGEQYF
J: TRBJ2-7
D: TRBD1
size: -
V: TRBV15

DNA: TGTGCCAGCAGCCAAGATATTAGAAGGGGTTGGGTTGAAAAACTGTTTTTT
CDR3: CASSQDIRRGWVEKLFF
J: TRBJ1-4
D: -
size: -
V: TRBV4-2

DNA: TGTGCTAGTGGTCCCGGACAGGGGACCTACGAGCAGTACTTC
CDR3: CASGPGQGTYEQYF
J: TRBJ2-7
D: TRBD1
size: -
V: TRBV12-5

DNA: TGTGCCAGCAGGGAGAGGGTGGAGGCCTTTAGCACAGATACGCAGTATTTT
CDR3: CASRERVEAFSTDTQYF
J: TRBJ2-3
D: -
size: -
V: TRBV2

DNA: TGTGCCAGCAATCAGGGTCTCAATCAGCCCCAGCATTTT
CDR3: CASNQGLNQPQHF
J: TRBJ1-5
D: -
size: -
V: TRBV7-8

DNA: TGTGCCAGCAGTGAGGCCCCCCCCAGGGCCCCTGTCTACGAGCAGTACTTC
CDR3: CASSEAPPRAPVYEQYF
J: TRBJ2-7
D: -
size: -
V: TRBV2

DNA: TGTGCCAGCAGCTTAGACAGGACGTGGCCTTTCTTT
CDR3: CASSLDRTWPFF
J: TRBJ1-1
D: -
size: -
V: TRBV7-9

DNA: TGTGCCAGCCGCTCCTACGAGCAGTACTTC
CDR3: CASRSYEQYF
J: TRBJ2-7
D: -
size: -
V: TRBV12-3/TRBV12-4

DNA: TGCGCCAGCAGCCAACTCCCCACCCAGGTGGCTAATGAAAAACTGTTTTTT
CDR3: CASSQLPTQVANEKLFF
J: TRBJ1-4
D: -
size: -
V: TRBV4-1

DNA: TGTGCCAGCAGCTTACCTACTAGCGGGAGACTTAATGAGCAGTTCTTC
CDR3: CASSLPTSGRLNEQFF
J: TRBJ2-1
D: TRBD2
size: once
V: TRBV7-9

DNA: TGCGCCAGCAGCGCAGACAAAAACATTCAGTACTTC
CDR3: CASSADKNIQYF
J: TRBJ2-4
D: -
size: -
V: TRBV5-1

DNA: TGCGCCAGCGCCCCGGGACTAGGGTCATACGAGCAGTACTTC
CDR3: CASAPGLGSYEQYF
J: TRBJ2-7
D: TRBD2
size: -
V: TRBV5-1

DNA: TGCACCAGCAGCCTCGGGGGGCCGGGGACCAACGTCCTGACTTTC
CDR3: CTSSLGGPGTNVLTF
J: TRBJ2-6
D: -
size: -
V: TRBV1

DNA: TGTGCCAGTAGTAAGGGACTAGCGGGGAGTCCCTACGAGCAGTACTTC
CDR3: CASSKGLAGSPYEQYF
J: TRBJ2-7
D: TRBD2
size: -
V: TRBV19

DNA: TGCAGCGTTAAAAGCACGGGGATGAACACTGAAGCTTTCTTT
CDR3: CSVKSTGMNTEAFF
J: TRBJ1-1
D: -
size: -
V: TRBV29-1

DNA: TGTGCCAGCAGCTCCCGGGGGGGGACCGGGGAGCTGTTTTTT
CDR3: CASSSRGGTGELFF
J: TRBJ2-2
D: TRBD2
size: -
V: TRBV11-1

DNA: TGTGCCAGCAGCTTACGACTAGCGGGAACAGATACGCAGTATTTT
CDR3: CASSLRLAGTDTQYF
J: TRBJ2-3
D: TRBD2
size: -
V: TRBV2

DNA: TGCGCCAGCAGGGGCACCAACTCCTACGAGCAGTACTTC
CDR3: CASRGTNSYEQYF
J: TRBJ2-7
D: -
size: -
V: TRBV5-1

DNA: TGTGCCAGCAGCTTACAGCGGGGAAACTACAATGAGCAGTTCTTC
CDR3: CASSLQRGNYNEQFF
J: TRBJ2-1
D: TRBD2
size: -
V: TRBV7-2

DNA: TGTGCCAGCAGCTTAGAACAGGGCGGATCCTACGAGCAGTACTTC
CDR3: CASSLEQGGSYEQYF
J: TRBJ2-7
D: -
size: -
V: TRBV11-2

DNA: TGCGCCAGCACCGACAGACAGGGAAACAATGAGCAGTTCTTC
CDR3: CASTDRQGNNEQFF
J: TRBJ2-1
D: TRBD1
size: -
V: TRBV5-1

DNA: TGTGCCAGCAGCTTAGACGGGCTAGCGGGAGGGCCGCACACCGGGGAGCTGTTTTTT
CDR3: CASSLDGLAGGPHTGELFF
J: TRBJ2-2
D: TRBD2
size: -
V: TRBV7-2

DNA: TGTGCCAGCAGTTACGGTGGGGGCAATTCCAAATCACCCCTCCACTTT
CDR3: CASSYGGGNSKSPLHF
J: TRBJ1-6
D: -
size: -
V: TRBV6-5

DNA: TGTGCCAGCAGCTTAGGGACAGGGGTTGGTCACAATTCACCCCTCCACTTT
CDR3: CASSLGTGVGHNSPLHF
J: TRBJ1-6
D: TRBD1
size: few
V: TRBV7-9

DNA: TGTGCCAGCAGCTTAGCGCAAGGGACAGGGAACACTGAAGCTTTCTTT
CDR3: CASSLAQGTGNTEAFF
J: TRBJ1-1
D: TRBD1
size: -
V: TRBV7-9

DNA: TGTGCCAGCAGCTCCGAGCCGGGGGTCAATCAGCCCCAGCATTTT
CDR3: CASSSEPGVNQPQHF
J: TRBJ1-5
D: -
size: -
V: TRBV7-8

DNA: TGCGCCAGCAGCAGGACAGGGAATGAAAAACTGTTTTTT
CDR3: CASSRTGNEKLFF
J: TRBJ1-4
D: TRBD1
size: -
V: TRBV5-1

DNA: TGTGCCAGCAGTTCGGTAGGCAATCAGCCCCAGCATTTT
CDR3: CASSSVGNQPQHF
J: TRBJ1-5
D: -
size: -
V: TRBV6-6

DNA: TGTGCCAGCAGCACCGGGGACTGGGGTGAAGCTTTCTTT
CDR3: CASSTGDWGEAFF
J: TRBJ1-1
D: -
size: -
V: TRBV7-9

DNA: TGTGCCATGAAACTAGCGGGAGAATTCGGCGAGCAGTACTTC
CDR3: CAMKLAGEFGEQYF
J: TRBJ2-7
D: TRBD2
size: -
V: TRBV2

DNA: TGTGCCAGCAGTTTGCTCGGGACAGGGGAGACTGAAGCTTTCTTT
CDR3: CASSLLGTGETEAFF
J: TRBJ1-1
D: TRBD1
size: -
V: TRBV6-5

DNA: TGTGCCAGCAGCTCTTCAACCCGGTCACCCCTCCACTTT
CDR3: CASSSSTRSPLHF
J: TRBJ1-6
D: -
size: -
V: TRBV3-1/TRBV3-2